The 16 T cell receptor beta chains below were found in one sample sequenced in a study of tumor-infiltrating lymphocytes in oesophageal squamous cell carcinoma. TCRdb recomputed calls from the PCR reads with MiXCR, one row per CDR3 protein. The repertoire holds just under 20,000 distinct CDR3 sequences, with 39% as singletons. Sequencing was done on a sample of esophageal tumor tissue. These receptors were obtained from a male donor with esophageal squamous cell carcinoma.

To note about this clonotype: The CDR3 ends on some other residue instead of the conserved phenylalanine or tryptophan, so this is likely a read error. Because the CDR3's place on the DNA is in doubt, the DNA is left out and the CDR3 is given as listed by TCRdb. V gene TRBV7-6 combines with J gene TRBJ1-1; the table's D call, TRBD1, has no DNA check behind it. Inclusive of both ends, the CDR3 amounts to 17 amino acids. CDR1 SGHVS and CDR2 FNYEAQ come from the germline V gene. CDR3 amino acids: CASSLRVRAPTSSTSGQ.

This clonotype showed up many times. Possible read error: a much larger clone is one base away. The genes are TRBV7-2 and TRBJ2-5; TRBD2 might be the D (7 bases). In germline, CDR1 is SGHTA, CDR2 FQGNSA. The CDR3 extends over 14 amino acids. Trimming removed 5 bases at V and 11 bases at J, with 21 bases between. The CDR3 coding sequence is TGTGCCAGCAGCCCGGGGGGCTTTACATATGAGCAGTACTTC. Its translation: CASSPGGFTYEQYF.

This clonotype was detected ten times or more. The chain employs TRBV28 and TRBJ1-2; the match to TRBD1 covers 8 bases. V shed 5 bases and J 4 bases; nucleotides not matched to a gene: 9. From germline, CDR1 is MDHEN and CDR2 SYDVKM. This CDR3 has 15 amino acids. The CDR3 nucleotides read TGTGCCAGCAGTACCGGGACAGGCCCTCTCTATGGCTACACCTTC. The encoded protein is CASSTGTGPLYGYTF.

This clonotype was detected many times. Compared with germline, one end of the junction differs, possibly owing to a read error. The chain links TRBV5-4 to TRBJ2-5; the D is unclear. The J call may be mistaken, given a closer DNA end match to TRBJ2-1. The CDR3 contains 13 residues. Per germline, CDR1 SGHNT and CDR2 YYREEE (reference sequence). The CDR3 coding sequence is TGTGCCAGCAGCCTGTGGAGCGTCAATGGGCAGTTCTTC. Translated, it gives CASSLWSVNGQFF.

The V gene is TRBV7-9, the J gene TRBJ2-1, with no clear D. The better agreement between TRBJ2-7 and the DNA end casts doubt on the J call. The germline CDR1 and CDR2 sequences are SEHNR and FQNEAQ (reference sequence). This CDR3 comprises 15 residues. The CDR3 loop is CASSSDLGPPYEQYF. Written as DNA, the CDR3 is TGTGCCAGCAGCTCCGATCTAGGACCCCCCTACGAGCAGTACTTC.

This clonotype was recorded many times. A much bigger clone sits one base away, suggesting this may be a read error. The V gene is TRBV6-6, the J gene TRBJ2-5; TRBD2 is a possible D gene (5 bases). Near its end, the DNA agrees better with TRBJ2-1, so the J call may be wrong. Germline loops: CDR1 MNHNY, CDR2 SVGAGI (reference sequence). The CDR3 length is 14 residues. The CDR3 nucleotides are TGTGCCAGCAGTTACGAGGGTCTGCAAGAGACCCAGTTCTTC. It codes for CASSYEGLQETQFF.

This clonotype has only a few counts. The V and J genes are TRBV7-8 and TRBJ2-1, with D perhaps being TRBD1 or TRBD2 (5 bases each). The CDR3 sequence is 15 residues long. Trimming removed 4 bases at V and 8 bases at J, with 18 bases between. CDR1 and CDR2 (germline): SGHVS, FQNEAQ. This CDR3 is CASSYRGRGAHEQFF. Here the CDR3 DNA reads TGTGCCAGCAGCTATCGGGGCAGAGGGGCACATGAGCAGTTCTTC. The full variable domain, with the rest looked up from reference TRBV7-8 and TRBJ2-1, is GAGVSQSPRYKVAKRGQDVALRCDPISGHVSLFWYQQALGQGPEFLTYFQNEAQLDKSGLPSDRFFAERPEGSVSTLKIQRTQQEDSAVYLCASSYRGRGAHEQFFGPGTRLTVL.

The chain couples TRBV6-8 to TRBJ2-3; TRBD2 matches 12 bases. CDR1 and CDR2 from the germline V gene are MNHGY and SAAAGT. J gave up 2 bases and V 1 base, and 10 bases lay outside the gene matches. This CDR3 comprises 19 residues. The CDR3 protein is CASSYLLTSGRVTTDTQYF. The CDR3 coding sequence is TGTGCCAGCAGTTACTTGCTGACTAGCGGGAGAGTAACCACAGATACGCAGTATTTT.

In regard to this clonotype: Since a much larger clone is just one base distant, this may be a read error. The V call is TRBV2, the J call TRBJ2-4; weak D call: TRBD2 (6 bases). The J call is in doubt because the DNA end fits TRBJ2-1 better. Germline CDR1 and CDR2: SNHLY and FYNNEI. There are 14 residues in the CDR3. CDR3 sequence: CASGGGRGSYEQFF. The CDR3 bases are TGTGCCAGCGGGGGAGGCAGAGGCTCCTACGAGCAGTTCTTC.

The chain carries TRBV12-3 or TRBV12-4 and TRBJ2-5; no definite D call. V was cut by 4 bases and J by 2 bases, with 11 bases left in between. The CDR3 has 14 residues. The chain's CDR3 is CASSYRATQETQYF. The CDR3 DNA reads as TGTGCCAGCAGTTATAGGGCGACGCAAGAGACCCAGTACTTC.

This clonotype was seen repeatedly, ten times or more. The chain combines TRBV28 with TRBJ1-4; the match to TRBD1 covers 7 bases. Germline V lookup: CDR1 MDHEN, CDR2 SYDVKM. The V segment lost 6 bases and the J segment 8 bases; nucleotides outside the gene matches: 9. CDR3 length: 14 residues. The CDR3: CASSPGDRAEKLFF. In DNA, the CDR3 is TGTGCCAGCAGCCCCGGCGACAGGGCCGAAAAACTGTTTTTT.

In this sample, this clonotype turned up many times. The chain couples TRBV7-3 to TRBJ2-3; a weak D match, TRBD2 (6 bases). The CDR3 loop spans 18 amino acids. Germline CDR1 SGHTA, CDR2 FQGTGA. Trimming cost V 2 bases and J 2 bases, with 20 bases left between them. The CDR3 protein is CASSLESGVGHATDTQYF. CDR3 DNA: TGTGCCAGCAGCTTAGAGTCGGGAGTGGGGCACGCCACAGATACGCAGTATTTT.

This clonotype was counted between two and nine times. The chain carries TRBV28 and TRBJ2-1; TRBD2 agrees at 8 bases. With V trimmed by 2 bases and J by 4 bases, 4 bases remained unmatched. The CDR3 sequence is 15 residues long. CDR1 is MDHEN and CDR2 is SYDVKM in the germline V gene. CDR3 coding DNA: TGTGCCAGCAGTTTACCAGCGGGGGATTACAATGAGCAGTTCTTC. Translation gives CASSLPAGDYNEQFF.

This clonotype was seen ten or more times. The rearrangement joins TRBV14 to TRBJ2-3; 9 nucleotides agree with TRBD2. The CDR3 covers 15 residues. Germline lookup yields CDR1 SGHDN and CDR2 FVKESK. Trimming took 4 bases from V and 2 from J; bases not matched to a gene: 4. The CDR3, as DNA: TGTGCCAGCAGCCCCGGGACTAGCATCACAGATACGCAGTATTTT. Protein product: CASSPGTSITDTQYF.

The chain links TRBV5-6 to TRBJ2-1; either TRBD1 or TRBD2 may supply D (5 bases each). V lost 3 bases, J lost 9 bases, and 13 bases lay in between. Germline V lookup: CDR1 SGHDT, CDR2 YYEEEE. The CDR3 has 13 residues. CDR3 in amino acids: CASSWGRTGEQFF. CDR3 DNA: TGTGCCAGCAGCTGGGGACGAACAGGTGAGCAGTTCTTC.

CDR3 DNA: TGTGCCACCAGTGATGGGTTGGGCTACACCTTC. Translated: CATSDGLGYTF. J is TRBJ2-1 and V is TRBV24-1; unclear D gene. With the DNA end fitting TRBJ1-2 better, the J assignment may be wrong. Looked up from germline, CDR1 is KGHDR and CDR2 is SFDVKD. This CDR3 has 11 residues.